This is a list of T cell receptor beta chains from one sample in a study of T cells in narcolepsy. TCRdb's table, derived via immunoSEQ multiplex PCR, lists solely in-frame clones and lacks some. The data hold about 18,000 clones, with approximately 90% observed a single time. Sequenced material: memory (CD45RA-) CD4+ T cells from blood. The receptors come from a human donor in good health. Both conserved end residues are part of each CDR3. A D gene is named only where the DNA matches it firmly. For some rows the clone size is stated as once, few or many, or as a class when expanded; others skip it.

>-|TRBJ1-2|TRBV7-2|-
CASTRGGPEYGYTF
TGTGCCAGCACCCGTGGGGGACCGGAGTATGGCTACACCTTC
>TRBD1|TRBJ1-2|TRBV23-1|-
CASSQEGRDRPLYGYTF
TGCGCCAGCAGTCAAGAGGGTCGGGACAGACCCTTATATGGCTACACCTTC
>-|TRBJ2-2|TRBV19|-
CAGANPNTGELFF
TGTGCAGGGGCCAACCCGAACACCGGGGAGCTGTTTTTT
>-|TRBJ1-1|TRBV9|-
CASSREGGARGTEAFF
TGTGCCAGCTCTAGGGAGGGGGGGGCCCGAGGGACTGAAGCTTTCTTT
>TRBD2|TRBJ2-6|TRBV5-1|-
CASSLVLAGGGGANVLTF
TGCGCCAGCAGCTTGGTCCTAGCGGGGGGCGGTGGGGCCAACGTCCTGACTTTC
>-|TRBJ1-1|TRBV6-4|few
CASRTPRVFF
TGTGCCAGCAGGACTCCTCGGGTTTTCTTT
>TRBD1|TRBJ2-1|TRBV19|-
CASSDRDRGGNEQFF
TGTGCCAGTAGTGACCGGGACAGGGGGGGGAATGAGCAGTTCTTC
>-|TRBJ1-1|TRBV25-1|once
CASRGQNTEAFF
TGTGCCAGCAGGGGACAGAACACTGAAGCTTTCTTT
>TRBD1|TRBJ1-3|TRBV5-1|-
CASSLASTGGPGNTIYF
TGCGCCAGCAGCTTAGCAAGCACAGGGGGCCCTGGAAACACCATATATTTT
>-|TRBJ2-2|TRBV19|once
CASSIKSISGELFF
TGTGCCAGTAGTATAAAAAGTATTTCGGGGGAGCTGTTTTTT
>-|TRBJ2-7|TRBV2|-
CASSEGKGNYEQYF
TGTGCCAGCAGTGAGGGGAAAGGGAACTACGAGCAGTACTTC
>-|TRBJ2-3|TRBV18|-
CASSPVGQHSTDTQYF
TGTGCCAGCTCACCAGTAGGACAACATAGCACAGATACGCAGTATTTT
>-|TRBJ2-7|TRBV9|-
CASSVDGYGYEQYF
TGTGCCAGCAGCGTAGACGGGTATGGGTACGAGCAGTACTTC
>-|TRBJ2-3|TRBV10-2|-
CASSEARRTDTQYF
TGCGCCAGCAGTGAGGCCCGCAGGACAGATACGCAGTATTTT
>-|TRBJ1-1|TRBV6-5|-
CASSEGWGQVSFF
TGTGCCAGCAGTGAAGGTTGGGGGCAGGTTTCTTTCTTT
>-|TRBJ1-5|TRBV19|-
CASSITGPSQPQHF
TGTGCCAGTAGTATAACGGGACCCAGTCAGCCCCAGCATTTT
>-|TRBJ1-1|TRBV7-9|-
CASSFAAGVPEAFF
TGTGCCAGCAGCTTTGCGGCAGGGGTCCCTGAAGCTTTCTTT
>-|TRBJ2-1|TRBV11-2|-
CASSLRGFGGYNEQFF
TGTGCCAGCAGCTTAAGGGGGTTTGGGGGTTACAATGAGCAGTTCTTC
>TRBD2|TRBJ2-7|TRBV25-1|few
CASNPGGYEQYF
TGTGCCAGCAACCCGGGGGGTTACGAGCAGTACTTC
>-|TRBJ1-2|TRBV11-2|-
CASSPGSGYGYTF
TGTGCCAGCAGCCCGGGGTCCGGCTATGGCTACACCTTC
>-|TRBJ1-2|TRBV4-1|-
CASSQEGGKGDNYGYTF
TGCGCCAGCAGCCAAGAGGGCGGGAAAGGGGATAACTATGGCTACACCTTC
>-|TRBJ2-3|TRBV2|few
CASSDWASSTDTQYF
TGTGCCAGCAGTGACTGGGCTAGTAGCACAGATACGCAGTATTTT
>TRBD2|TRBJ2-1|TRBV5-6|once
CASSLGLAGTNEQFF
TGTGCCAGCAGCTTGGGACTAGCGGGGACCAATGAGCAGTTCTTC
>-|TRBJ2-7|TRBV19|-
CASSMGQVSYEQYF
TGTGCCAGTAGTATGGGTCAGGTTTCCTACGAGCAGTACTTC
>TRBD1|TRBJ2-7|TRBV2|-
CASRERQGAYEQYF
TGTGCCAGCAGGGAAAGACAGGGGGCCTACGAGCAGTACTTC
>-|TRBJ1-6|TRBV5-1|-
CASSFVGENSPLHF
TGCGCCAGCAGCTTTGTGGGGGAAAATTCACCCCTCCACTTT
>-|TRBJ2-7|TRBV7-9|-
CASSETGGYEQYF
TGTGCCAGCAGCGAGACAGGTGGATACGAGCAGTACTTC
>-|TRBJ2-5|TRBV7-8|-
CASSTQGGEETQYF
TGTGCCAGCAGCACGCAGGGGGGGGAAGAGACCCAGTACTTC
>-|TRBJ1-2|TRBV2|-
CASSEGGSPRGIYGYTF
TGTGCCAGCAGTGAAGGTGGGTCACCTCGGGGGATCTATGGCTACACCTTC
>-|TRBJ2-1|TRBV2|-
CASEAPSSVGDEQFF
TGTGCCAGCGAGGCCCCTAGCTCGGTCGGCGATGAGCAGTTCTTC
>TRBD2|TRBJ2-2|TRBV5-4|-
CASSPSFSGGAYSGELFF
TGTGCCAGCAGCCCCTCTTTTAGCGGGGGGGCCTATTCTGGGGAGCTGTTTTTT